These 12 T cell receptor beta chains came from one sample sequenced in a study of blood T cell repertoires in COVID-19. Generated by immunoSEQ multiplex PCR, the TCRdb table keeps only in-frame clones and is missing some. The sample lists fewer than 350,000 clones, around nine tenths occurring once. Source material: PBMCs or T cells enriched from blood (not recorded which). The receptors here all came from a woman aged 40-49 years who had recovered from COVID-19.

The V and J genes are TRBV5-5 and TRBJ2-4, with a tentative D call TRBD2 (6 bases). Germline V lookup: CDR1 SGHKS, CDR2 YYEKEE (reference sequence). Trimming took off 3 bases at V and 10 bases at J, with 17 bases between the two ends. This CDR3 has 14 amino acids. The CDR3 is CASSWGDSTDIQYF. Here the CDR3 DNA reads TGTGCCAGCAGCTGGGGGGACTCGACGGATATTCAGTACTTC.

The chain employs TRBV11-2 and TRBJ2-3; no clear D. CDR3 length: 13 amino acids. Germline CDR1 is SGHAT and CDR2 is FQNNGV. The V and J ends lost 8 bases and 1 base respectively, with 10 bases between them. CDR3 bases: TGTGCCAGCGTATACAGACGCACAGATACGCAGTATTTT. It yields the protein CASVYRRTDTQYF.

The rearrangement uses TRBV5-6 and TRBJ2-3; the D gene is possibly TRBD1 (5 bases). This CDR3 spans 15 amino acids. In germline, CDR1 is SGHDT, CDR2 YYEEEE. Trimming pared 4 bases from V and 6 bases from J, leaving 18 bases between. CDR3 region: CASSPGLGPRDTQYF. CDR3 coding DNA: TGTGCCAGCAGCCCAGGGTTGGGGCCCAGGGATACGCAGTATTTT.

The chain links TRBV18 to TRBJ2-7, with a possible D match to TRBD1 (6 bases). Germline V gives CDR1 KGHSH, CDR2 LQKENI. V was shortened by 2 bases and J by 2 bases, with 10 bases between the two germline ends. This CDR3 is built from 14 residues. The DNA for the CDR3 is TGTGCCAGCTCACCAGCAGGGGCAGCCTACGAGCAGTACTTC. It specifies CASSPAGAAYEQYF.

This chain uses TRBV28 with TRBJ2-7; perhaps TRBD2 as D (6 bases). Per germline, CDR1 MDHEN and CDR2 SYDVKM. The CDR3 extends over 14 amino acids. Trimming stripped 4 bases from V and 4 bases from J, with 14 bases between. The CDR3 region has the DNA TGTGCCAGCAGTTCGGGGGAGACGGAATACGAGCAGTACTTC. Protein product: CASSSGETEYEQYF.

This clone has just one count. The V call is TRBV28, the J call TRBJ1-2; no clear D gene. The CDR3 extends over 12 amino acids. The germline V and J ends were trimmed by 4 bases and 8 bases, with 11 bases remaining between them. CDR1 is MDHEN and CDR2 is SYDVKM in the germline V gene. The CDR3, as DNA: TGTGCCAGCAGTTCTATGCGTTCGGGCTACACCTTC. Its protein is CASSSMRSGYTF.

This clone was recorded a few times. The chain uses TRBV28 and TRBJ2-1; D gene ambiguous. The CDR3 is made up of 11 amino acids. The V end was cut by 2 bases, the J end by 8 bases, with 4 bases between. CDR1 and CDR2 (germline): MDHEN, SYDVKM. CDR3: CASSLGHEQFF. The CDR3 nucleotides read TGTGCCAGCAGTTTAGGGCATGAGCAGTTCTTC.

This clone was seen a single time. The chain has TRBV7-3 and TRBJ2-2; the D gene is possibly TRBD1 (6 bases). V shed 0 bases and J shed 0 bases, with 8 bases lying between them. The CDR3 runs 16 residues. Germline V gene data show CDR1 as SGHTA and CDR2 as FQGTGA. DNA for the CDR3: TGTGCCAGCAGCTTAACTCGGACAGCGAACACCGGGGAGCTGTTTTTT. As protein: CASSLTRTANTGELFF.

V gene TRBV3-1 (or the pseudogene TRBV3-2) combines with J gene TRBJ2-1; D may be TRBD2 (5 bases). This CDR3 has 14 amino acids. Trimming took off 4 bases at V and 2 bases at J, with 9 bases between the two ends. CDR1 and CDR2 (germline): LGHDT, YNNKEL (reference sequence). In nucleotides, the CDR3 is TGTGCCAGCAGCCCTAGCCGCGCCTACAATGAGCAGTTCTTC. Its translation: CASSPSRAYNEQFF.

Written as DNA, the CDR3 is TGTGCCAGCTCCCAGGGGGAACTAGCGGGCCCCTACAATGAGCAGTTCTTC. As protein: CASSQGELAGPYNEQFF. The V gene is TRBV18, the J gene TRBJ2-1; 9 nucleotides agree with TRBD2. The CDR3 contains 17 residues. Germline V gene data show CDR1 as KGHSH and CDR2 as LQKENI. The V gene end was trimmed by 6 bases and the J gene end by 2 bases; junction bases not matched to a gene: 11.

This clone was seen once. The chain has TRBV15 and TRBJ1-1, with D unclear. V gave up 0 bases and J gave up 6 bases, with 11 bases separating them. The CDR3 sequence is 14 residues long. From germline, CDR1 is LNHNV and CDR2 YYDKDF (reference sequence). The CDR3 reads CATSRDRGAAEAFF. The CDR3 DNA follows: TGTGCCACCAGCAGAGATCGGGGTGCCGCTGAAGCTTTCTTT.

The chain joins TRBV5-4 to TRBJ2-5; weak D call: TRBD2 (6 bases). Trimming left V 0 bases short and J 6 bases short, with 9 bases between. From germline, CDR1 is SGHNT and CDR2 YYREEE (reference sequence). CDR3 length equals 13 residues. DNA of the CDR3: TGTGCCAGCAGCTTGGGGGGGGAGCAGACCCAGTACTTC. Its protein product is CASSLGGEQTQYF.